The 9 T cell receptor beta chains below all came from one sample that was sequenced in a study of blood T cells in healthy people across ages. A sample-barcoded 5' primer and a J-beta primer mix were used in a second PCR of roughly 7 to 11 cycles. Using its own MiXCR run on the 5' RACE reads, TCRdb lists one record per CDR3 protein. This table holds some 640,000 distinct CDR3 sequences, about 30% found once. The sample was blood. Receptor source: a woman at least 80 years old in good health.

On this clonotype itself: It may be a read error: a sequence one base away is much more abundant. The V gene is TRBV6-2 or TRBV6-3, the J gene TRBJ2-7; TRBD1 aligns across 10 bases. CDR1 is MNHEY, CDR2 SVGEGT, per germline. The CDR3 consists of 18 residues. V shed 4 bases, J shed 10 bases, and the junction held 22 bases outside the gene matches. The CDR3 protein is CASSSGTGDTLSRNDQYF. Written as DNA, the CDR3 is TGTGCCAGCAGTTCCGGGACAGGGGACACCCTCAGTCGGAATGATCAGTACTTC.

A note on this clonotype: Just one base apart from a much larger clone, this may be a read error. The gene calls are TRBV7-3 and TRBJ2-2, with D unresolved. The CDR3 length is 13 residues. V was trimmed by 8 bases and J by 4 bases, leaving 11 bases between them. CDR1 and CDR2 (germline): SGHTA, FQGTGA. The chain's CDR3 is CASGIPRTGELFF. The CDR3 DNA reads TGTGCCAGCGGCATACCTCGCACCGGGGAGCTGTTTTTT.

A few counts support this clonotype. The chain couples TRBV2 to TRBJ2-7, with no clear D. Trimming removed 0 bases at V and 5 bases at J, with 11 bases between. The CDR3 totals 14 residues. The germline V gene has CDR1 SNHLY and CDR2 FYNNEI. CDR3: CASSEAAGGDEQYF. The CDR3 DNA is TGTGCCAGCAGTGAAGCGGCCGGTGGGGACGAGCAGTACTTC.

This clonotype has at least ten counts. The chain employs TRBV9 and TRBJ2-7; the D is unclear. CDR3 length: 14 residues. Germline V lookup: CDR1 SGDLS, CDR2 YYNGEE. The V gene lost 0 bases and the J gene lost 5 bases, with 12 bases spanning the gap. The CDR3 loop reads CASSVDFRRDEQYF. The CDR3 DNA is TGTGCCAGCAGCGTAGACTTCCGACGGGACGAGCAGTACTTC.

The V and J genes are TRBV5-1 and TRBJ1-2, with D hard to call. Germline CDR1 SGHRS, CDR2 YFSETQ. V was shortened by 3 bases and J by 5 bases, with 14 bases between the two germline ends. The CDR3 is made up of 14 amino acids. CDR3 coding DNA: TGCGCCAGCAGCTCGTCACACGCGGAGTATGGCTACACCTTC. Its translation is CASSSSHAEYGYTF.

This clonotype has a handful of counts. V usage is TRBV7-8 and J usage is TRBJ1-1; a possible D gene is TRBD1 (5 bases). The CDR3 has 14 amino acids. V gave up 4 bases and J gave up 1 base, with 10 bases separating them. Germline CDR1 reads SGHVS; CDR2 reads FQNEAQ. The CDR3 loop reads CASSSGAGNTEAFF. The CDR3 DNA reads TGTGCCAGCAGCTCTGGGGCCGGGAACACTGAAGCTTTCTTT.

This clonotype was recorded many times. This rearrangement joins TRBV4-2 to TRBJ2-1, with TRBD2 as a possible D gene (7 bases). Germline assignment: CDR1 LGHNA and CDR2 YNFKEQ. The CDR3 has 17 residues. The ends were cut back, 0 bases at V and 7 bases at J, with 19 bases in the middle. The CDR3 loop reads CASSQDMMRGGRNEQFF. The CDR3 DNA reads TGTGCCAGCAGCCAAGATATGATGAGGGGGGGCCGGAATGAGCAGTTCTTC.

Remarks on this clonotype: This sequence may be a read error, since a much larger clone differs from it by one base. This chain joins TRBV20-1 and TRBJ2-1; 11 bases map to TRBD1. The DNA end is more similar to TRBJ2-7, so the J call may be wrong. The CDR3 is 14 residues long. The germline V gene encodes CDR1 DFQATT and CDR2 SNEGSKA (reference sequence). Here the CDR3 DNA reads TGCAGTGCTATGGGACAGGGGGACTACAATGAGCAGTACTTC. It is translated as CSAMGQGDYNEQYF.

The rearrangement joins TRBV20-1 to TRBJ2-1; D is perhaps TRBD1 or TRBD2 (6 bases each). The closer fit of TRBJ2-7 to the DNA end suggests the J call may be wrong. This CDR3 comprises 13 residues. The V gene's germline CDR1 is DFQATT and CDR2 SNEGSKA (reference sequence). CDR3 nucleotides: TGCAGTGCTGAACAGGGAGGCTCCTACGAGCAGTACTTC. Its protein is CSAEQGGSYEQYF.